Listed here are 5 T cell receptor beta chains from one sample, sequenced in a study of patients and donors after allogeneic stem cell transplantation. Each CDR3 protein is one row after TCRdb ran MiXCR on the RT-PCR reads. The sample has approximately 200,000 distinct CDR3 sequences; roughly 40% are singletons. The sample comprised blood, either unsorted or a sorted T cell fraction (not recorded which). The receptors derive from a human donor who was either an allogeneic HSCT recipient or a stem cell or donor lymphocyte infusion donor (not recorded which). It is not recorded whose cells these are; they may come from a transplant donor.

The V gene is TRBV20-1, the J gene TRBJ1-1; tentative D call: TRBD1 (6 bases). In germline, CDR1 is DFQATT, CDR2 SNEGSKA (reference sequence). Trimming took off 2 bases at V and 1 base at J, with 14 bases between the two ends. There are 15 residues in the CDR3. The chain's CDR3 is CSARQGRGANTEAFF. In nucleotides, the CDR3 is TGCAGTGCTAGACAGGGGCGGGGAGCGAACACTGAAGCTTTCTTT.

This clonotype appeared a few times. The DNA is omitted, as the CDR3 cannot be located on it reliably, and the CDR3 follows TCRdb's listing. The chain combines TRBV7-5 with TRBJ2-3; the table's TRBD2 call for D was not verified on the DNA. TRBV7-5 is shown as a pseudogene. Termini included, the CDR3 measures 18 amino acids. This chain's CDR3 is CISVSEAFSGRDGDTQYF.

This clonotype was counted between two and nine times. The genes are TRBV5-1 and TRBJ1-1; no clear D. The CDR3 totals 14 residues. Germline V gene sequence: CDR1 SGHRS, CDR2 YFSETQ. V lost 0 bases to trimming and J lost 6 bases, with 12 bases between them. CDR3 sequence: CASSLGPPDPEAFF. As DNA, the CDR3 is TGCGCCAGCAGCTTGGGACCGCCAGACCCTGAAGCTTTCTTT.

V usage is TRBV7-8 and J usage is TRBJ1-2; no clear D. This CDR3 has 15 amino acids. In germline, CDR1 is SGHVS, CDR2 FQNEAQ. V was trimmed by 2 bases and J by 4 bases, leaving 14 bases between them. CDR3 bases: TGTGCCAGCAGCTTAAGGCAGTCCCCTTTCTATGGCTACACCTTC. Protein: CASSLRQSPFYGYTF. Variable domain in full (rest from reference TRBV7-8 and TRBJ1-2): GAGVSQSPRYKVAKRGQDVALRCDPISGHVSLFWYQQALGQGPEFLTYFQNEAQLDKSGLPSDRFFAERPEGSVSTLKIQRTQQEDSAVYLCASSLRQSPFYGYTFGSGTRLTVV.

The V gene is TRBV2, the J gene TRBJ1-3; no clear D gene. Per germline, CDR1 SNHLY and CDR2 FYNNEI. The CDR3 runs to 15 residues. V was cut by 10 bases and J by 3 bases, with 19 bases left in between. CDR3: CATSGWTAGGNTIYF. For the CDR3, the DNA is TGTGCCACCTCAGGTTGGACTGCCGGTGGAAACACCATATATTTT.